This TCR beta chain was found in a study of CD8 T cells in Susac syndrome. The authors carried out high-throughput sequencing of TCR beta. They applied it to CD8+ and CD4+ T cells obtained from blood. CD8+ and CD4+ T cells were negatively isolated; TEMRA cells were FACS-enriched. A quantity of roughly 0.5 to 1 ug RNA underwent reverse transcription using random hexamers. The TCR beta CDR3 was amplified by immunoSEQ multiplex PCR across 54 Vbeta, 13 Jbeta. TCRdb analysed the immunoSEQ multiplex PCR reads with MiXCR anew, one entry per CDR3 protein. The sample includes about 150,000 distinct CDR3 sequences, over 85% seen only once; the top ten take around 0.097%. V lost 6 bases, J lost 6 bases, and 12 bases lay in between. Germline CDR1 is SGHTA and CDR2 is FQGTGA. The CDR3 runs to 13 residues.

The sequenced material came from CD4+ T cells from PBMCs. The chain carries TRBV7-3 and TRBJ2-1; a possible D gene is TRBD2 (6 bases). The origin of this receptor is a human donor with multiple sclerosis. The CDR3 DNA follows: TGTGCCAGCAGATTGGCTAGCGCCAATGAGCAGTTCTTC. It encodes CASRLASANEQFF.